What follows describes a single T cell receptor beta chain. These data originate in a study of blood T cell repertoires in COVID-19. Data came from immunoSEQ multiplex PCR; TCRdb stores just in-frame clones and leaves some out. The sample comprises over 130,000 clones, about 85% of which are singletons, and 2.5% to 3% rests with the top ten. Followed over time, Seattle patients had been enrolled while infection was active. Germline V gives CDR1 SEHNR, CDR2 FQNEAQ (reference sequence). V was pared by 4 bases and J by 2 bases, with 12 bases between. The CDR3 has 15 residues. This chain joins TRBV7-9 and TRBJ1-5; D not certain. The receptor's source is a human donor with COVID-19, enrolled during active disease. The donor label of this sample is uncertain. The material sequenced was peripheral blood. The CDR3 here is CASSSPFERNQPQHF. The CDR3 DNA sequence: TGTGCCAGCAGCTCCCCATTTGAGCGCAATCAGCCCCAGCATTTT.